Listed below are T cell receptor beta chains from one sample, sequenced in a study of patients and donors after allogeneic stem cell transplantation. Using its own MiXCR run on the RT-PCR reads, TCRdb lists one record per CDR3 protein. This sample yields about 110,000 distinct CDR3 sequences, of which roughly 37% are seen a single time; more than 25% belongs to the top ten. Sequenced sample: blood, either unsorted or a sorted T cell fraction (not recorded which). The source is a human donor who was either an allogeneic HSCT recipient or a stem cell or donor lymphocyte infusion donor (not recorded which). It is not recorded whose cells these are; they may come from a transplant donor. Each CDR3 is given without its conserved first and last residue. Fields, in order: J gene, V gene, D gene, CDR3 protein. D genes are given only for firm matches.

>TRBJ1-5|TRBV7-9|NA
ASSPQKGRGSNQPQH
>TRBJ2-4|TRBV5-6|NA
ASSSPYREGAKNIQY
>TRBJ2-1|TRBV5-1|TRBD2
ASSLGLAGGYNEQF
>TRBJ2-6|TRBV5-6|NA
ASSFQSSGANVLT
>TRBJ2-4|TRBV20-1|NA
SARGGYRNIQY
>TRBJ1-2|TRBV19|NA
ASRTDRPLRSWT
>TRBJ1-1|TRBV4-1|TRBD1
ASSQDLPGGRYTEAF
>TRBJ1-3|TRBV7-9|NA
ASSSRRLRSGNTIY
>TRBJ2-7|TRBV6-5|TRBD2
ASRDGGLTYEQY
>TRBJ2-1|TRBV12-3/TRBV12-4|TRBD1
ASSPWTGELNEQF
>TRBJ2-1|TRBV7-6|NA
ASSPAGWGGDEQF